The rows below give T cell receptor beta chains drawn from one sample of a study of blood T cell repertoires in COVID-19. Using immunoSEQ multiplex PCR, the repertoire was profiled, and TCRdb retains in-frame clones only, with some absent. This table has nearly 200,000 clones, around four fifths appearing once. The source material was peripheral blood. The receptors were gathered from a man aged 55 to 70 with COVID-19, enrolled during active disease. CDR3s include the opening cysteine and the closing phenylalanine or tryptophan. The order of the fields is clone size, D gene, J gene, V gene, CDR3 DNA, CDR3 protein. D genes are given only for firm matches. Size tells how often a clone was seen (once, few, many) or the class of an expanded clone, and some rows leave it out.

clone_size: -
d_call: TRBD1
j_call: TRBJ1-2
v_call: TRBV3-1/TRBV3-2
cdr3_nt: TGTGCCAGCAGCCAAGATAGTCCAGGGGGCCGCTATGGCTACACCTTC
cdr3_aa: CASSQDSPGGRYGYTF

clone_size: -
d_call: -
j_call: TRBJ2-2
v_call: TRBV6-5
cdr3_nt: TGTGCCAGCAGTCCCCCGGCGAACACCGGGGAGCTGTTTTTT
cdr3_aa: CASSPPANTGELFF

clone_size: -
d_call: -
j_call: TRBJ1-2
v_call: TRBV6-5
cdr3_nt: TGTGCCAGCAGTTCCACAGACAGCCGCTATGGCTACACCTTC
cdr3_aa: CASSSTDSRYGYTF

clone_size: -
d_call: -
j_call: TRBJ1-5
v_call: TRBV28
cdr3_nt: TGTGCCAGCAGTTCCCGGGCCACAGCGGCTCAGCCCCAGCATTTT
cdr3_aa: CASSSRATAAQPQHF

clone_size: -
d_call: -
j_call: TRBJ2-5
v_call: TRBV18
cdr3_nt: TGTGCCAGCTCCGAACTTAGACAGAATCAAGAGACCCAGTACTTC
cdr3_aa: CASSELRQNQETQYF

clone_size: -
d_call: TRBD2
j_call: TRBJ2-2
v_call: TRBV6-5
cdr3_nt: TGTGCCAGCCACCGGGGGGAGAGGAGCACCGGGGAGCTGTTTTTT
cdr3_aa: CASHRGERSTGELFF

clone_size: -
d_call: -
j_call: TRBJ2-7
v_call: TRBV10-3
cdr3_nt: TGTGCCATCAGTGAACACGAATACGAGCAGTACTTC
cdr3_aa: CAISEHEYEQYF

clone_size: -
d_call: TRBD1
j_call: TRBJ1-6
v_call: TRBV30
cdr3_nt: TGTGCCTGGAGGGGACAGGGAGGGTCACCCCTCCACTTT
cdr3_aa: CAWRGQGGSPLHF

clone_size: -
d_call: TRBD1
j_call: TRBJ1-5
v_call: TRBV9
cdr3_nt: TGTGCCAGCAGCCGTGACAGGGGCAATCAGCCCCAGCATTTT
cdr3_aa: CASSRDRGNQPQHF

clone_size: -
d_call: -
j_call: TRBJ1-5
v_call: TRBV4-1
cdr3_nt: TGCGCCAGCAGCCAAGACCCGGGGTACCAGCCCTATAGCAATCAGCCCCAGCATTTT
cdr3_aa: CASSQDPGYQPYSNQPQHF

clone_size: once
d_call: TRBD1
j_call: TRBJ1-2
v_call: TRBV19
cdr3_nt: TGTGCCAGTAGCAGGAGCAGGGGGCCCTTGGGTGGCTACACCTTC
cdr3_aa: CASSRSRGPLGGYTF

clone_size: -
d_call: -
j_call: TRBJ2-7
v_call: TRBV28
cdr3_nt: TGTGCCAGCAGTGCACTCAGGGGAAAGATATACGAGCAGTACTTC
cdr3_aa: CASSALRGKIYEQYF

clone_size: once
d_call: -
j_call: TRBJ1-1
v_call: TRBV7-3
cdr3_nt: TGTGCCAGCAGCTTATCACCGAGGAACACTGAAGCTTTCTTT
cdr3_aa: CASSLSPRNTEAFF

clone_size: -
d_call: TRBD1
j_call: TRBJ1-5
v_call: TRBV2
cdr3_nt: TGTGCCAGCAGTCCCACAGGGGAAAGTCAGCCCCAGCATTTT
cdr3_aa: CASSPTGESQPQHF

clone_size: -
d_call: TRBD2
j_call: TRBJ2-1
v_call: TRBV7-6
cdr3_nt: TGTGCCAGCAGCTTAGCGCGGACTAGCGGCAACAATGAGCAGTTCTTC
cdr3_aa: CASSLARTSGNNEQFF

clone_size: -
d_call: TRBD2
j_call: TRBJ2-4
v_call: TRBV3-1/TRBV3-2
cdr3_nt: TGTGCCAGCAGTGGGGGGGTAGCCAAAAACATTCAGTACTTC
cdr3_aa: CASSGGVAKNIQYF

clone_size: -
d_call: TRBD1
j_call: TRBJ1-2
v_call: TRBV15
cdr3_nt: TGTGCCACCAGCAGAGTACAGGGGGCGGGCTATGGCTACACCTTC
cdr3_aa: CATSRVQGAGYGYTF

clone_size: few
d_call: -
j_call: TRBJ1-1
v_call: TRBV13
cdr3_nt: TGTGCCAGCAGCTTGCAGGGTTCAGGCACTGAAGCTTTCTTT
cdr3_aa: CASSLQGSGTEAFF

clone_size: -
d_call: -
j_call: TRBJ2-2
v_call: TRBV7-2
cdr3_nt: TGTGCCAGCAGCTTAGCATCCAGGAACACCGGGGAGCTGTTTTTT
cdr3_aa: CASSLASRNTGELFF

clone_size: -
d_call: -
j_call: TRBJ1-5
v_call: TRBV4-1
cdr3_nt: TGCGCCAGCAGCCAGATCAGGCAGGGGAATCAGCCCCAGCATTTT
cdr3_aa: CASSQIRQGNQPQHF

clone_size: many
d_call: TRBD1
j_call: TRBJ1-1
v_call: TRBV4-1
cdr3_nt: TGCGCCAGCAGCCCTCAGACAGGGTGGGACACTGAAGCTTTCTTT
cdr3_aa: CASSPQTGWDTEAFF

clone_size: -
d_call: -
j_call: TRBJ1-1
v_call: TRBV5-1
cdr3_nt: TGCGCCAGCAGCACCGAACTGACAGGTAACACTGAAGCTTTCTTT
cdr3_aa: CASSTELTGNTEAFF

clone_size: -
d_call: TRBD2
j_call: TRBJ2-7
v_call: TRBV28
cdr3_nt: TGTGCCAGCAGTGCTACTAGCGGGCTTTTAAACAAGTTCTCCTACGAGCAGTACTTC
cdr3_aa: CASSATSGLLNKFSYEQYF

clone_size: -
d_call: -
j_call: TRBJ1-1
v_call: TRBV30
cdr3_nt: TGTGCCTGGAGTAGAGGACAGCCCAACACTGAAGCTTTCTTT
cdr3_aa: CAWSRGQPNTEAFF

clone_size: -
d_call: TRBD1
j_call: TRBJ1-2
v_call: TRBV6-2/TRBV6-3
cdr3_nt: TGTGCCAGCAGTCTTCGACAGGGGGAGGGCTATGGCTACACCTTC
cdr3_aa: CASSLRQGEGYGYTF

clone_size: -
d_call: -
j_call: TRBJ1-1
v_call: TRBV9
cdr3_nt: TGTGCCAGCAGCGTAGGGCAGGGGAAGACTGAAGCTTTCTTT
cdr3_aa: CASSVGQGKTEAFF

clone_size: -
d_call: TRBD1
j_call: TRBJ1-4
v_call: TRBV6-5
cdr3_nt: TGTGCCAGCAGTTACTCTGTGGGGACAGTCGAAAAACTGTTTTTT
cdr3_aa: CASSYSVGTVEKLFF

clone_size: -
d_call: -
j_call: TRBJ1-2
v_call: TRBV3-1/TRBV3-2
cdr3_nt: TGTGCCAGCAGCCAAGACGGGGGGGTTGGCTACACCTTC
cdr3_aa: CASSQDGGVGYTF

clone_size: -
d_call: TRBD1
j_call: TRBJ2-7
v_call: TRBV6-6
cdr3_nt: TGTGCCAGCACCTGGGACAGGGGGAGGGACGAGCAGTACTTC
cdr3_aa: CASTWDRGRDEQYF

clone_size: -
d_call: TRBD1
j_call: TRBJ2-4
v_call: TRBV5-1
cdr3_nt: TGCGCCAGCAGTAGACAGGGGGCGGGAAACATTCAGTACTTC
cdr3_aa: CASSRQGAGNIQYF